This T cell receptor beta chain was observed in a study of CD8 T cells in ankylosing spondylitis. Regarding the study as a whole: Roughly eight highly homologous variants formed a TCR beta motif that appeared characteristic of ankylosing spondylitis blood. Clones tied to disease were said to be significantly enriched in matched ankylosing spondylitis synovial fluid.

The authors made TCR beta libraries by quantitative 5'-RACE with molecular barcodes. From the 5' RACE reads, TCRdb called clonotypes with MiXCR, one entry per CDR3 protein. The sample contains tens of thousands of distinct CDR3 sequences, around 25% of which appear only once. Points on this clonotype: Its specificity is unknown.

The CDR3 is made up of 16 amino acids. Per the germline V gene, CDR1 is DFQATT and CDR2 is SNEGSKA (reference sequence). V lost 0 bases, J lost 6 bases, and 10 bases stayed unmatched. The chain carries TRBV20-1 and TRBJ2-3; the match to TRBD2 covers 9 bases. The receptor was isolated from a male donor with ankylosing spondylitis or in good health (not recorded which). The sample comprised blood, either unsorted or a sorted T cell fraction (not recorded which). CDR3 sequence (DNA): TGCAGTGCTAGAGATGAACTCAGCGGGGGGCTGGATACGCAGTATTTT. Translated, it gives CSARDELSGGLDTQYF.